A single sample is the source of the 2 T cell receptor beta chains below, sequenced in a study of blood T cell repertoires in COVID-19. The repertoire was sequenced with immunoSEQ multiplex PCR; TCRdb's copy has only in-frame clones and lacks some. The profile shows about 380,000 clones, approximately 90% of them singletons. Sequencing used PBMCs or T cells enriched from blood (not recorded which). Receptors were obtained from a woman aged 18-29 years who had recovered from COVID-19.

The chain carries TRBV19 and TRBJ1-2; 10 bases match TRBD1. Germline V gene lookup returns CDR1 LNHDA and CDR2 SQIVND (reference sequence). The CDR3 is 13 amino acids. CDR3 sequence: CARTGGDNYGYTF. Written as DNA, the CDR3 is TGTGCGAGGACAGGGGGTGACAACTATGGCTACACCTTC.

The chain combines TRBV19 with TRBJ1-5, with 7 nucleotides matching TRBD1. Germline CDR1 is LNHDA and CDR2 is SQIVND (reference sequence). Germline trimming cut 6 bases from V and 6 bases from J; bases unmatched to any gene: 14. The CDR3 runs to 16 residues. Here the CDR3 reads CASSQTASTGTQPQHF. The CDR3 DNA reads as TGTGCCAGTAGCCAAACTGCATCGACAGGGACTCAGCCCCAGCATTTT.